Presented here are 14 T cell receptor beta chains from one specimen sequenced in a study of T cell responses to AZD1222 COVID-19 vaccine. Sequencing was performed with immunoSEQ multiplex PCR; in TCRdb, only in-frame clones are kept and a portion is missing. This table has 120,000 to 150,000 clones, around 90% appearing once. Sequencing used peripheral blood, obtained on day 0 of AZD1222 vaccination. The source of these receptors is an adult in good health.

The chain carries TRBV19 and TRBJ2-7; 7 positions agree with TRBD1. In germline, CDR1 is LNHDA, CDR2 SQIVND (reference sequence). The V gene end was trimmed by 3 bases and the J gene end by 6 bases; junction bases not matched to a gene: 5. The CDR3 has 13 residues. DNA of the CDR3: TGTGCCAGTAGTATGCTACAGGGGTTCGAGCAGTACTTC. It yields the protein CASSMLQGFEQYF.

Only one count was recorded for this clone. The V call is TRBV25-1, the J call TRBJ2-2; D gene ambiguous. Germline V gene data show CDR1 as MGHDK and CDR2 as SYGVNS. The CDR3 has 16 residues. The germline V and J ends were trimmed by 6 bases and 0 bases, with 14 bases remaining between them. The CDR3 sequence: CASRPPRAANTGELFF. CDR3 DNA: TGTGCCAGCAGGCCCCCTAGGGCGGCGAACACCGGGGAGCTGTTTTTT.

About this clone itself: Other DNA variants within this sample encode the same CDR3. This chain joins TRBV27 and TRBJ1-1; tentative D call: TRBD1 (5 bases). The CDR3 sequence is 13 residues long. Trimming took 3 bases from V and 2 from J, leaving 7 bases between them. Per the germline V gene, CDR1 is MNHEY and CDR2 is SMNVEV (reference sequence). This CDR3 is CASSFRENTEAFF. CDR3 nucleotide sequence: TGTGCCAGCAGTTTCAGGGAAAACACTGAAGCTTTCTTT.

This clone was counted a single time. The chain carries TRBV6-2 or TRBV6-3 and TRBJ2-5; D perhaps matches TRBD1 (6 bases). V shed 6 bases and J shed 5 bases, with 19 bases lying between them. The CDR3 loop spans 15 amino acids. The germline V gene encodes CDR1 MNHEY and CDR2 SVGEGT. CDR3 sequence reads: CASSPGVLKWETQYF. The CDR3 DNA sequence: TGTGCCAGCAGCCCAGGGGTCCTAAAGTGGGAGACCCAGTACTTC.

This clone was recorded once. In DNA, the CDR3 is TGCGCCAGCAGCTTGGCAGGGTTTCCACCCCTCCACTTT. Residues: CASSLAGFPPLHF. V is TRBV5-1 and J is TRBJ1-6; the D gene is possibly TRBD1 (5 bases). The CDR3 loop spans 13 amino acids. V was cut by 0 bases and J by 11 bases, with 9 bases left in between. Germline V gene sequence: CDR1 SGHRS, CDR2 YFSETQ.

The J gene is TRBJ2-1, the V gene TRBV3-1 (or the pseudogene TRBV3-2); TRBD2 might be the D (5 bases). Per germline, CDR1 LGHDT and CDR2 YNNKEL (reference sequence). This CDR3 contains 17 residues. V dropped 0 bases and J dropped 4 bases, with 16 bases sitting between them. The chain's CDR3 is CASSQDRGSTVYNEQFF. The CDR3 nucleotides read TGTGCCAGCAGCCAAGATAGAGGGTCAACGGTGTACAATGAGCAGTTCTTC.

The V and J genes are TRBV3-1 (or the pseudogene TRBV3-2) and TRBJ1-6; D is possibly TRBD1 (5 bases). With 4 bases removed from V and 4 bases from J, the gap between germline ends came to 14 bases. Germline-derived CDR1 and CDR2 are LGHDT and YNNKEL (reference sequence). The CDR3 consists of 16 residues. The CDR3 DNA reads TGTGCCAGCAGCCCAACAGTTGGGGGATATAATTCACCCCTCCACTTT. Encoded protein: CASSPTVGGYNSPLHF.

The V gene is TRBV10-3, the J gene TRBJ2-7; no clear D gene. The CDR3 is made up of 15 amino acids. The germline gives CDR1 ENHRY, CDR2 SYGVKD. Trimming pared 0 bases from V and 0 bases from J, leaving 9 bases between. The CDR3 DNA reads TGTGCCATCAGTGAGTCGGGTTTCCACTCCTACGAGCAGTACTTC. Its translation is CAISESGFHSYEQYF.

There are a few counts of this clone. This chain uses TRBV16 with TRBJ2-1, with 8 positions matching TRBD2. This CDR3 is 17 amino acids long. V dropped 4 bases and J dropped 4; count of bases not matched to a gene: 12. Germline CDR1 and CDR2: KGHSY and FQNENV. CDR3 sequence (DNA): TGTGCCAGCAGCCCATTTAGTCCCGGGACTAGATACAATGAGCAGTTCTTC. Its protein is CASSPFSPGTRYNEQFF. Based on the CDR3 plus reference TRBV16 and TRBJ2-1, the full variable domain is GEEVAQTPKHLVRGEGQKAKLYCAPIKGHSYVFWYQQVLKNEFKFLISFQNENVFDETGMPKERFSAKCLPNSPCSLEIQATKLEDSAVYFCASSPFSPGTRYNEQFFGPGTRLTVL.

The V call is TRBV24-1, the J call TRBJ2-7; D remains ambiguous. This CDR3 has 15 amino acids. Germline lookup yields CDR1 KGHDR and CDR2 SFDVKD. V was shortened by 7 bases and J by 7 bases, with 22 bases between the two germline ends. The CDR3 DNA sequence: TGTGCCACCAGACTATACCGGGCCACGACCTTGGAGCAGTACTTC. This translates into CATRLYRATTLEQYF.

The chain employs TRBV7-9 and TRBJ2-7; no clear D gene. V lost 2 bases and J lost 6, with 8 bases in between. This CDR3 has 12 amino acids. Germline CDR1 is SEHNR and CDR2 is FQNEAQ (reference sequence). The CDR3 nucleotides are TGTGCCAGCAGCTTACAATCCCTCGAGCAGTACTTC. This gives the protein CASSLQSLEQYF.

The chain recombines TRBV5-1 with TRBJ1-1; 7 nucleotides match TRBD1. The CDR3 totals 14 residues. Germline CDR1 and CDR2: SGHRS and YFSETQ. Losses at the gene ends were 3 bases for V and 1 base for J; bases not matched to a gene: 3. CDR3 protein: CASSYGTANTEAFF. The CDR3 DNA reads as TGCGCCAGCAGCTACGGGACAGCGAACACTGAAGCTTTCTTT.

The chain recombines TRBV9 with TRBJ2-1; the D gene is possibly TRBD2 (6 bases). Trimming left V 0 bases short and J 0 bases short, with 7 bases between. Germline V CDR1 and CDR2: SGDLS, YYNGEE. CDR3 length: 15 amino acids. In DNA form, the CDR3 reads TGTGCCAGCAGCGTAGAGCGGGTCTCCTACAATGAGCAGTTCTTC. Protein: CASSVERVSYNEQFF.

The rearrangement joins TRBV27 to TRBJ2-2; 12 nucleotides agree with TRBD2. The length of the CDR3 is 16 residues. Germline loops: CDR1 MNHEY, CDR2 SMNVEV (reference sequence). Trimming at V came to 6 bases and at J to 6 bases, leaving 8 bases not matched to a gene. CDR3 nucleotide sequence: TGTGCCAGCAGGTCGAAGGGACTAGCGGGTGCCGGGGAGCTGTTTTTT. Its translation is CASRSKGLAGAGELFF.